This TCR beta chain was sequenced for a study of shared clonotypes between healthy human individuals. Per germline, CDR1 SGHAT and CDR2 FQNNGV. This CDR3 has 13 amino acids. Generated by immunoSEQ multiplex PCR, the TCRdb table keeps only in-frame clones and is missing some. This sample has about 2 million clones, with just under 95% found just once. Naive CD8 cells lacked CD45RO, underwent positive selection for CCR7 and left out terminally differentiated effector memory CD45RA+ cells. The sequence was collected from a man younger than 30 in good health. Sequenced material: naive CD8+ T cells sorted from blood. The V gene is TRBV11-2, the J gene TRBJ2-5; D is ambiguous. The J call may be mistaken, given a closer DNA end match to TRBJ2-7. As DNA, the CDR3 is TGTGCCAGCAGCTTATTTCACTCCTACGAGCAGTACTTC. Translating it yields CASSLFHSYEQYF.